The 19 T cell receptor beta chains presented below share a single source sample, sequenced in a study of CD8+CD57+ T cells in acquired aplastic anemia. Both TCR beta VDJ combination and CDR3 sequence profiling were carried out. Genomic DNA was the template for this profiling. From the reads, TCRdb called clonotypes with MiXCR, one entry per CDR3 protein. The table includes nearly 60,000 distinct CDR3 sequences, approximately 50% detected once. Patients included in sequencing had previously demonstrated CD8+CD57+ cell expansion by flow cytometry. Sequencing was performed on sorted CD4+, CD8+, or CD8+CD57+ T cells (not recorded which) from PBMCs. Receptor source: a human donor with aplastic anemia.

This sequence joins TRBV2 and TRBJ2-7, with 9 bases that match TRBD2. The V gene's germline CDR1 is SNHLY and CDR2 FYNNEI. V lost 4 bases, J lost 3 bases, and 7 bases stayed unmatched. The CDR3 spans 15 residues. CDR3 sequence (DNA): TGTGCCAGCAGTGCCAGGACTAGCGATCACTACGAGCAGTACTTC. Its translation is CASSARTSDHYEQYF.

The V and J genes are TRBV30 and TRBJ2-6; D is uncertain. This CDR3 is 14 amino acids long. Between the trimmed V and J ends, which lost 4 bases and 1 base, there was a span of 8 bases. Looked up from germline, CDR1 is GTSNPN and CDR2 is SVGIG (reference sequence). This CDR3 reads CAWTLGSGANVLTF. The CDR3 DNA follows: TGTGCCTGGACGCTGGGGTCTGGGGCCAACGTCCTGACTTTC. The variable domain in full, completed from reference TRBV30 and TRBJ2-6, reads SQTIHQWPATLVQPVGSPLSLECTVEGTSNPNLYWYRQAAGRGLQLLFYSVGIGQISSEVPQNLSASRPQDRQFILSSKKLLLSDSGFYLCAWTLGSGANVLTFGAGSRLTVL.

The V call is TRBV29-1, the J call TRBJ2-7; 7 nucleotides agree with TRBD1. This CDR3 spans 12 amino acids. The J segment lost 6 bases and the V segment lost 1 base, leaving 3 bases of the junction unmatched. Germline-derived CDR1 and CDR2 are SQVTM and ANQGSEA. CDR3 residues: CSVEGSGGEQYF. CDR3 sequence (DNA): TGCAGCGTTGAAGGGTCAGGGGGCGAGCAGTACTTC.

The chain joins TRBV7-8 to TRBJ1-2; 7 nucleotides align to TRBD1. The germline gives CDR1 SGHVS, CDR2 FQNEAQ. Losses at the gene ends were 5 bases for V and 4 bases for J; bases not matched to a gene: 10. The CDR3 length is 15 residues. The CDR3 coding sequence is TGTGCCAGCAGCAATGGACAGGTTTACTCCTATGGCTACACCTTC. It specifies CASSNGQVYSYGYTF.

This chain uses TRBV5-4 with TRBJ2-5, with 7 bases that match TRBD2. Germline values: CDR1 SGHNT, CDR2 YYREEE (reference sequence). There are 14 residues in the CDR3. With 3 bases clipped from V and 1 base from J, the junction kept 3 bases outside the gene matches. The CDR3 DNA sequence: TGTGCCAGCAGCTGGGGGGGATTCCAAGAGACCCAGTACTTC. Translating it yields CASSWGGFQETQYF.

This clonotype occurred a few times. The chain uses TRBV4-1 and TRBJ2-2; no clear D. The length of the CDR3 is 17 residues. V lost 1 base to trimming and J lost 1 base, with 13 bases between them. Per germline, CDR1 MGHRA and CDR2 YSYEKL. CDR3 coding DNA: TGCGCCAGCAGCCAAGTGAGAGGCCAGATGAACACCGGGGAGCTGTTTTTT. It codes for CASSQVRGQMNTGELFF.

The chain joins TRBV19 to TRBJ2-5; 9 bases are shared with TRBD1. The CDR3 extends over 13 amino acids. CDR1 is LNHDA, CDR2 SQIVND, per germline (reference sequence). V dropped 4 bases and J dropped 4; count of bases not matched to a gene: 1. The CDR3 reads CASSKDRGETQYF. CDR3 in DNA: TGTGCCAGTAGTAAGGACAGGGGAGAGACCCAGTACTTC.

This clonotype was seen many times. The chain recombines TRBV20-1 with TRBJ1-2; maybe TRBD1 (5 bases). Germline CDR1 reads DFQATT; CDR2 reads SNEGSKA (reference sequence). This CDR3 spans 14 amino acids. V was shortened by 0 bases and J by 7 bases, with 15 bases between the two germline ends. CDR3 sequence (DNA): TGCAGTGCTAGAGATGTGAGGGGAGAGGTTGGCTACACCTTC. Protein: CSARDVRGEVGYTF.

This clonotype was observed at least ten times. The chain uses TRBV5-1 and TRBJ2-1, with D unresolved. Germline V gene sequence: CDR1 SGHRS, CDR2 YFSETQ. This CDR3 is built from 14 residues. V was pared by 4 bases and J by 0 bases, with 8 bases between. The CDR3 sequence is CASSLRSSYNEQFF. The CDR3 nucleotides are TGCGCCAGCAGCCTTAGGAGCTCCTACAATGAGCAGTTCTTC.

The table lists this clonotype with many counts. This chain uses TRBV13 with TRBJ2-7; tentative D call: TRBD1 (5 bases). The CDR3 has 14 residues. V gave up 4 bases and J gave up 5 bases, with 15 bases separating them. Germline V gene lookup returns CDR1 PRHDT and CDR2 FYEKMQ (reference sequence). The CDR3 bases are TGTGCCAGCAGCTATGCAGGGCTCCTTCACGAGCAGTACTTC. Its protein product is CASSYAGLLHEQYF. Filled out from reference TRBV13 and TRBJ2-7, the complete variable domain reads AAGVIQSPRHLIKEKRETATLKCYPIPRHDTVYWYQQGPGQDPQFLISFYEKMQSDKGSIPDRFSAQQFSDYHSELNMSSLELGDSALYFCASSYAGLLHEQYFGPGTRLTVT.

Relative to its sample, this clonotype is medium-sized. The chain links TRBV15 to TRBJ1-4; D gene ambiguous. V lost 0 bases and J 8 bases, leaving 13 bases between the germline ends. The CDR3 contains 15 residues. Germline CDR1 is LNHNV and CDR2 is YYDKDF (reference sequence). The CDR3 region is CATSRDRSIGEKLFF. CDR3 nucleotides: TGTGCCACCAGCAGAGATAGGTCAATAGGGGAAAAACTGTTTTTT.

The V call is TRBV2, the J call TRBJ1-5; perhaps TRBD1 as D (5 bases). Per germline, CDR1 SNHLY and CDR2 FYNNEI. There are 15 residues in the CDR3. Trimming removed 6 bases from V and 7 bases from J, with 19 bases in between. CDR3 in DNA: TGTGCCAGCAGCGACCCCCGGGGCGGAGGGCAGCCCCAGCATTTT. This codes for CASSDPRGGGQPQHF.

CDR3 residues: CSAKDRGRNTIYF. CDR3 bases: TGCAGTGCTAAAGACAGGGGTCGAAACACCATATATTTT. The J gene is TRBJ1-3, the V gene TRBV20-1; 8 bases align to TRBD1. After removal of 4 bases from V and 5 bases from J, the junction contained 4 bases not matched to a gene. Germline CDR1 is DFQATT and CDR2 is SNEGSKA (reference sequence). The CDR3 runs to 13 residues.

This clonotype was counted at least ten times. The gene calls are TRBV20-1 and TRBJ2-1; a possible D gene is TRBD1 (5 bases). Trimming removed 3 bases from V and 10 bases from J, with 10 bases in between. The germline V gene has CDR1 DFQATT and CDR2 SNEGSKA (reference sequence). This CDR3 region has 11 residues. The CDR3 DNA follows: TGCAGTGCTAGGGGGCTTGGGGAGCAGTTCTTC. It yields the protein CSARGLGEQFF.

This chain joins TRBV4-1 and TRBJ2-7; possibly TRBD2 for D (6 bases). V was cut by 0 bases and J by 2 bases, with 11 bases left in between. The CDR3 has 15 residues. In germline, CDR1 is MGHRA, CDR2 YSYEKL. The CDR3 nucleotides read TGCGCCAGCAGCCAAGATGAAGGCGGGACCTACGAGCAGTACTTC. Translation gives CASSQDEGGTYEQYF.

V usage is TRBV2 and J usage is TRBJ2-3; 9 bases map to TRBD2. The germline gives CDR1 SNHLY, CDR2 FYNNEI. After removal of 3 bases from V and 5 bases from J, the junction contained 6 bases not matched to a gene. CDR3 size: 15 residues. The CDR3 nucleotides are TGTGCCAGCAGTGATTTGCGGGGGGGCCGAGATACGCAGTATTTT. This sequence encodes CASSDLRGGRDTQYF.

The J gene is TRBJ2-6, the V gene TRBV5-6, with 9 nucleotides matching TRBD1. This CDR3 comprises 16 residues. Germline V lookup: CDR1 SGHDT, CDR2 YYEEEE. Trimming removed 4 bases from V and 3 bases from J; junction bases left unmatched: 5. CDR3 sequence: CASSLQGAGGANVLTF. In DNA form, the CDR3 reads TGTGCCAGCAGCCTACAGGGGGCCGGTGGGGCCAACGTCCTGACTTTC. Full variable domain (outside the CDR3, taken from reference TRBV5-6 and TRBJ2-6): DAGVTQSPTHLIKTRGQQVTLRCSPKSGHDTVSWYQQALGQGPQFIFQYYEEEERQRGNFPDRFSGHQFPNYSSELNVNALLLGDSALYLCASSLQGAGGANVLTFGAGSRLTVL.

This clonotype was seen only once. CDR3 sequence (DNA): TGCAGCGTTGGGGAGGATGGTAACTATGGCTACACCTTC. Residues: CSVGEDGNYGYTF. The chain joins TRBV29-1 to TRBJ1-2; no reliable D call. Germline values: CDR1 SQVTM, CDR2 ANQGSEA. The ends were cut back, 4 bases at V and 1 base at J, with 10 bases in the middle. This CDR3 is built from 13 residues.

This clonotype turned up a few times. V usage is TRBV19 and J usage is TRBJ1-6, with 8 bases identical to TRBD1. The ends lost 1 base at V and 10 bases at J; junction bases unmatched: 6. The CDR3 runs 15 residues. Per germline, CDR1 LNHDA and CDR2 SQIVND (reference sequence). CDR3 sequence (DNA): TGTGCCAGTAGTATAGTAGGACAGGGTGGCTCACCCCTCCACTTT. It codes for CASSIVGQGGSPLHF.